This T cell receptor (beta chain) was identified during a study of cytomegalovirus exposure and HLA in healthy donors (dated by TCRdb to 2015 to 2018). About the full investigation: An earlier analysis of several hundred of the donors reported 276 Gb of sequence data and 95 million to 140 million unique TCR beta sequences obtained from roughly 170 million T cells. An early release covering over 500 HLA-typed donors comprised about 310 gigabases of sequencing data and around 85 million unique TCR sequences. The genetic ancestry cluster associated with self-reported Caucasian donors included 65% to 90% of the roughly 390 genotyped donors. The study aimed to test whether signatures of past pathogen exposure could be identified by cataloging public T cell receptors. The T cell repertoires of under 750 subjects were profiled by immunosequencing and related to cytomegalovirus serostatus. Along with the approximately 650-subject first cohort, a separate validation cohort of more than 90 different subjects was used. High-throughput TCR immunosequencing, statistical association of individual TCRs with disease status, and machine learning were combined to predict cytomegalovirus infection status. In a later analysis, previously published TCR beta repertoires from hundreds of donors were re-analyzed and high-resolution HLA genotyping was added so that TCR occurrence patterns could be studied. Rather than drawing on any new phenotypic data, the later analysis identified candidate immune exposures from TCR beta sequences and the way those sequences occurred across donors. An earlier analysis of nearly 600 of the donors applied high-throughput TCR beta sequencing to assess whether each TCR beta V gene segment acted as functional or pseudogenic. Donor age, sex, ethnicity and CMV serostatus were compiled together with the repertoire data. Genome-wide SNP genotypes for about 60% of the 666 donors were used in a later genetic analysis, which treated that subset as a discovery cohort. Every discovery cohort repertoire had been produced on one sequencing platform. HLA typing included class I and class II loci at four-digit resolution. Typing coverage differed by locus: A, B, C, DRB1 and DQB1 were typed in about 620-640 donors, DQA1 in 500 to 550, DPA1 in 600 to 610, and DPB1 in just under 490. A handful of DR-DQ haplotypes were handled as single units for association and clustering because linkage in the cohort was strong. Among several hundred genotyped donors of the cohort, an average of roughly 230,000 unique TCR beta nucleotide sequences was sequenced per donor, of which about 18% were non-productive. Here is what the overall study found, with its caveats: Most TCR sequences were observed very rarely across donors, whereas some public TCRs were present in many individuals. In a later analysis, HLA-associated TCR beta chains were found to be more clonally expanded and to have lower generation probabilities than equally common non-associated chains. Specific HLA alleles were associated with 16,951 TCR beta sequences at a false discovery rate of 0.05 in a later analysis. The classifier was reported to diagnose cytomegalovirus status with high specificity and sensitivity in both the original cohort and the validation cohort. Because the 87-base-pair reads could not distinguish some IMGT-functional V segments, including TRBV6-2 and TRBV6-3, those segments were excluded. Because HLA typing was missing for some donors at each locus, association tests included only the typed subset. A later genetic analysis associated a missense DCLRE1C variant with V-gene and J-gene trimming of TCR beta chains, and an independent cohort replicated the association. The earlier analysis of approximately 560 of the donors excluded seventeen rarely observed V segments, including chromosome 9 orphons, because counts were too low. In a later analysis, several top co-occurrence clusters were reported to appear linked to parvovirus B19, influenza, CMV and Epstein-Barr virus. This cohort had only TCR beta chains sequenced, and the lack of alpha or paired-chain data limited which features could be detected. A further reported finding was that TCR beta sequences accurately predicted the HLA-A and HLA-B alleles for most subjects in the first cohort. Linkage disequilibrium might explain the correlated functional status among segregating V segments, but an unknown experimental factor could not be ruled out. In a later analysis, the rate of TCR association differed among HLA loci, with DRB1 alleles having the most associated TCRs and HLA-C alleles having the fewest. The authors suggested that the approach could potentially be extended to other disease states and immunological phenotypes. The sequencing pipeline was judged likely to have produced a cluster of highly shared sequence variants as a technical artifact. A later genetic analysis reported fewer N-insertions in productive TCRs among donors in an Asian-associated ancestry cluster than the roughly 640-donor mean. An earlier analysis of some 560 of the donors showed that most TCR beta V segments appeared in productive rearrangements either about 90% or about 30% of the time, which broadly matched IMGT annotations. In a later analysis, most CMV-associated TCR beta chains were found to appear HLA-restricted, with HLA associations seemingly driven largely by CMV exposure. Strong co-occurrence of HLA alleles, especially DR and DQ, made assigning TCR associations to individual alleles difficult. The presence/absence analyses assumed that sequencing depth was roughly uniform across donors, and that assumption may not be true. Three of the identified cytomegalovirus-associated TCR beta chains were confirmed in vitro to be specific for cytomegalovirus antigens. The study gave a list of around 170 TCR beta chains associated with cytomegalovirus. The only immune exposure information available for the cohort was CMV serostatus.

From cysteine to phenylalanine, the CDR3 is 14 amino acids long. The CDR3 DNA has 42 bases and is translated from base 1. Trimmed from V: 6 bases; trimmed from J: 6 bases; junction bases lacking a gene match: 2. In the germline V gene, CDR1 corresponds to MDHEN and CDR2 to SYDVKM. Library preparation was by the immunoSEQ multiplex PCR assay. A mixture of 60 forward primers for TCR Vbeta segments and 13 reverse primers for TCR Jbeta segments was used in the multiplex PCR. The CDR3 region of rearranged TCR beta genes was amplified from genomic DNA with a multiplex PCR assay. Amplified TCR beta libraries were sequenced as 87-base-pair reads on the Illumina HiSeq System. In the authors' own workflow: Across the 640 or so repertoires, a later analysis counted roughly 77 million unique TCR beta chains, around 10 million of which were shared by at least two donors. A nearest-neighbor algorithm error-corrected the raw reads and collapsed the reads into unique sequences, merging closely related sequences to remove PCR and sequencing errors. V, D and J gene segments were assigned by aligning CDR3 sequences to IMGT reference sequences. For a sequence to be retained, a match of at least six nucleotides was required to both a V gene segment and a J gene segment. Rearrangements were called productive when the CDR3 lacked stop codons and stayed in frame with V and J; all others were non-productive. Following IMGT convention, CDR3 was defined as the stretch from the second conserved V-encoded cysteine up to the conserved J-encoded phenylalanine. In an earlier analysis of around 600 of the donors, sequences lacking an unambiguous match to a single V gene segment were excluded. In an earlier analysis of several hundred of the donors, V segments were called functional above 56.7% productive rearrangements and were called segregating when the between-donor standard deviation exceeded 5%. A statistical classification framework was built for diagnosing cytomegalovirus status from the catalog of TCR beta chain sequences. In a later analysis, V and J genes were assigned by comparing TCR nucleotide sequences against IMGT/GENE-DB human TR gene sequences. A later analysis assigned CDR3 sequences and most-parsimonious VDJ recombination scenarios with the TCRdist pipeline. In a later analysis, each TCR beta chain was defined by its CDR3 amino acid sequence together with its V-gene family, and reads lacking a unique V-gene family were excluded. In a later analysis, approximately 640 highly shared, low-generation-probability nucleotide sequences were removed to address suspected cross-contamination and a sequencing artifact. A later analysis calculated a clonal expansion index for each public chain from normalized within-repertoire ranks of inferred template counts. Generation probabilities in a later analysis came from a VDJ recombination model fitted to out-of-frame rearrangements, and those results were checked against IGoR. Hypergeometric tests were used in a later analysis to score TCR-TCR, TCR-HLA and TCR-CMV co-occurrence, with a repertoire-size bias correction applied to the TCR pairs. In a later analysis, false discovery rates were estimated by permuting HLA or CMV assignments 20 times. In a later analysis, co-occurring TCRs were grouped using DBSCAN, and TCRdist sequence similarity was added for clustering within HLA-allele-positive subsets. Co-occurrence clustering excluded repertoires with fewer than 30,000 or more than 120,000 public chains, plus five with anomalous nucleotide sharing. This immuneACCESS table, as held by TCRdb, lists in-frame sequences with V and J called but not all clones. Of the missing ones, under half trace to an unresolved V gene in checked studies; the others have no known cause. V, J and clone size are taken as reported in that table, and D and trimming were inferred from the DNA itself. The sample contains under 200,000 clones, 87% of them found a single time. Jointly, the top ten make up around 0.85% of the sample.

The cohort was made up of 500 to 850 healthy bone marrow donors. At the time of sampling, all cohort members were nominally healthy, though unrecorded immune exposures were likely present. The donor tested CMV seronegative, placing the donor among the approximately 360 seronegative members of the cohort. Every donor gave a peripheral blood sample, and the peripheral blood mononuclear cells from that sample were used for TCR beta sequencing. Genomic DNA extraction from the blood cell samples was performed with the Qiagen DNeasy Blood Extraction Kit. A remark on this clone: Its antigen target is currently unknown. No clone much larger than this one lies a single base away; base qualities are absent.

The chain links TRBV28 with TRBJ2-1; TRBD2 agrees with 13 junctional bases. The sample was PBMCs. This receptor was identified in a woman aged 25 to 45 in good health and CMV-seronegative. The base sequence is TGTGCCAGCAGCGGACTAGCGGGAGTCAATGAGCAGTTCTTC. Translation gives CASSGLAGVNEQFF.